These 8 T cell receptor beta chains originate from one sample sequenced in a study of blood T cell repertoires in COVID-19. Method: immunoSEQ multiplex PCR; TCRdb's copy keeps in-frame clones and lacks some. The repertoire holds about 160,000 clones, with roughly 79% as singletons. Sequencing was performed on peripheral blood. These TCRs come from a woman at least 80 years old with acute or convalescent COVID-19.

V usage is TRBV6-2 or TRBV6-3 and J usage is TRBJ2-1, with TRBD2 identical over 8 bases. The CDR3 totals 15 residues. V gave up 6 bases and J gave up 4 bases; unmatched junction bases: 8. Germline assignment: CDR1 MNHEY and CDR2 SVGEGT. Here the CDR3 reads CASSLVGGRYNEQFF. The CDR3 DNA reads as TGTGCCAGCAGCCTCGTTGGCGGGAGGTACAATGAGCAGTTCTTC.

Turning to this clone: Other DNA variants within this sample encode the same CDR3. J is TRBJ1-1 and V is TRBV5-4; D may be TRBD1 (6 bases). Germline CDR1 SGHNT, CDR2 YYREEE (reference sequence). V shed 4 bases and J shed 2 bases, with 9 bases lying between them. The length of the CDR3 is 13 residues. In DNA, the CDR3 is TGTGCCAGCAGCGTGGACAGAAACACTGAAGCTTTCTTT. Translating gives CASSVDRNTEAFF. Using reference TRBV5-4 and TRBJ1-1 for the parts outside the CDR3, the full variable domain is ETGVTQSPTHLIKTRGQQVTLRCSSQSGHNTVSWYQQALGQGPQFIFQYYREEENGRGNFPPRFSGLQFPNYSSELNVNALELDDSALYLCASSVDRNTEAFFGQGTRLTVV.

This clone was observed a handful of times. The gene calls are TRBV5-1 and TRBJ1-2; no reliable D call. V lost 0 bases, J lost 6 bases, and 12 bases lay in between. The CDR3 runs to 14 residues. CDR1 and CDR2 (germline): SGHRS, YFSETQ. The CDR3 DNA reads TGCGCCAGCAGCTTGGGGCAGAATAGCAATGGCTACACCTTC. Translation: CASSLGQNSNGYTF. The whole variable domain, filled in from reference TRBV5-1 and TRBJ1-2, reads KAGVTQTPRYLIKTRGQQVTLSCSPISGHRSVSWYQQTPGQGLQFLFEYFSETQRNKGNFPGRFSGRQFSNSRSEMNVSTLELGDSALYLCASSLGQNSNGYTFGSGTRLTVV.

This chain uses TRBV2 with TRBJ2-3; D perhaps matches TRBD2 (6 bases). This CDR3 has 14 residues. Germline-derived CDR1 and CDR2 are SNHLY and FYNNEI. Between the trimmed V and J ends, which lost 8 bases and 5 bases, there was a span of 17 bases. The CDR3 sequence: CASGSLSAGDTQYF. The CDR3 DNA sequence: TGTGCCAGCGGATCCCTTTCAGCGGGAGATACGCAGTATTTT.

The chain is built from TRBV19 and TRBJ1-3; the D is unclear. Per germline, CDR1 LNHDA and CDR2 SQIVND (reference sequence). The CDR3 runs to 15 residues. Trimming cost V 2 bases and J 0 bases, with 8 bases left between them. Here the CDR3 reads CASSISVYSGNTIYF. The DNA of the CDR3 is TGTGCCAGTAGTATATCGGTTTACTCTGGAAACACCATATATTTT.

The V call is TRBV5-6, the J call TRBJ2-1; the match to TRBD1 covers 9 bases. Trimming at V came to 2 bases and at J to 3 bases, leaving 9 bases not matched to a gene. Germline loops: CDR1 SGHDT, CDR2 YYEEEE. The length of the CDR3 is 17 residues. The CDR3 DNA reads TGTGCCAGCAGCTTTCTTAGGGACAGGGCTAACTACAATGAGCAGTTCTTC. Protein sequence: CASSFLRDRANYNEQFF.

This chain connects TRBV7-8 to TRBJ2-1, with D unresolved. V lost 2 bases and J lost 6, with 26 bases in between. The V gene's germline CDR1 is SGHVS and CDR2 FQNEAQ. CDR3 length: 19 residues. The CDR3 DNA sequence: TGTGCCAGCAGCTTAAGCAGTATTTCGCTGACTGCCTGGGTCAATGAGCAGTTCTTC. Protein sequence: CASSLSSISLTAWVNEQFF.

This clone was recorded only once. This chain uses TRBV27 with TRBJ2-7, with 8 bases identical to TRBD1. The trim removed 2 bases at V and 4 bases at J, leaving 7 bases unmatched. Germline V gene sequence: CDR1 MNHEY, CDR2 SMNVEV (reference sequence). The CDR3 covers 15 residues. The CDR3 region is CASSLTGTGSYEQYF. The CDR3 nucleotides are TGTGCCAGCAGTTTAACCGGGACAGGATCTTACGAGCAGTACTTC.